A selection of T cell receptor beta chains follows, all from one sample in a study of T cell responses to AZD1222 COVID-19 vaccine. Method: immunoSEQ multiplex PCR; TCRdb's copy keeps in-frame clones and lacks some. The sample carries fewer than 200,000 clones, under 95% recorded once. The source was peripheral blood, collected 28 days after the second AZD1222 dose. The receptors were gathered from an adult who received the AZD1222 COVID-19 vaccine. The CDR3 runs from the conserved cysteine through the conserved F or W. The D gene is left open where the match is weak. Size is omitted from some rows. Given values are once, few, many or a class for expanded clones.

-,TRBV19,TRBJ1-1,-,TGTGCCAGTAGCCTCACAGGAACTGAAGCTTTCTTT,CASSLTGTEAFF
-,TRBV28,TRBJ2-1,-,TGTGCCAGCAGTTTGAGCTCTGAGCAGTTCTTC,CASSLSSEQFF
-,TRBV12-3/TRBV12-4,TRBJ1-5,-,TGTGCCAGCAGTTATAGCAATCAGCCCCAGCATTTT,CASSYSNQPQHF
-,TRBV3-1/TRBV3-2,TRBJ1-4,-,TGTGCCAGCAGCCAAGATCTCAGGAATGAAAAACTGTTTTTT,CASSQDLRNEKLFF
-,TRBV7-9,TRBJ1-4,-,TGTGCCAGCAGTAGCGGCGAAAAACTGTTTTTT,CASSSGEKLFF
few,TRBV5-1,TRBJ1-6,-,TGCGCCAGCAGCCAACCGGGGAGGGATTCACCCCTCCACTTT,CASSQPGRDSPLHF
-,TRBV5-4,TRBJ2-1,TRBD1,TGTGCCAGCAGCAGGACCGGGACAGGGGTAGGTGAGCAGTTCTTC,CASSRTGTGVGEQFF
-,TRBV10-3,TRBJ2-3,-,TGTGCCATCAGTGAGGTTCGGAGCACAGATACGCAGTATTTT,CAISEVRSTDTQYF
once,TRBV27,TRBJ2-2,TRBD1,TGTGCCAGCAGTCCAAGGACAGGGACGAACACCGGGGAGCTGTTTTTT,CASSPRTGTNTGELFF
-,TRBV6-6,TRBJ1-6,TRBD1,TGTGCCAGCCTCAACAGGGGCGATTCACCCCTCCACTTT,CASLNRGDSPLHF
-,TRBV2,TRBJ2-1,-,TGTGCCAGCCCAGATCAACGGATCTACAATGAGCAGTTCTTC,CASPDQRIYNEQFF
once,TRBV19,TRBJ1-2,-,TGTGCCAGTAGTAGCAACGGCAGCCCAACGGGCTACACCTTC,CASSSNGSPTGYTF
-,TRBV12-3/TRBV12-4,TRBJ1-1,-,TGTGCCAGCAGTTTAGCCTGGGACACTGAAGCTTTCTTT,CASSLAWDTEAFF
few,TRBV4-1,TRBJ1-6,-,TGCGCCAGCAGCCAAGATGCTTTCGCGGGTTCACCCCTCCACTTT,CASSQDAFAGSPLHF
-,TRBV19,TRBJ1-3,TRBD1,TGTGCCAGTACCGGTGGGACAGTCTCTGGAAACACCATATATTTT,CASTGGTVSGNTIYF
-,TRBV19,TRBJ2-3,-,TGTGCCAGTAGCTTCAGGGGTATGAGAGATACGCAGTATTTT,CASSFRGMRDTQYF
-,TRBV19,TRBJ1-5,-,TGTGCCAGTAGTATAGATCTGGGGGCGGCCAGGCCCCAGCATTTT,CASSIDLGAARPQHF
-,TRBV21-1,TRBJ1-5,-,TGTGCCAGCATCGGCACCCTTAACAATCAGCCCCAGCATTTT,CASIGTLNNQPQHF
-,TRBV19,TRBJ2-3,TRBD2,TGTGCCAGTAGTATCGGTAGCGGGGTTACAGATACGCAGTATTTT,CASSIGSGVTDTQYF
-,TRBV3-1/TRBV3-2,TRBJ1-6,-,TGTGCCAGCAGCCAAGATTTGAAAACGAATTCACCCCTCCACTTT,CASSQDLKTNSPLHF
-,TRBV6-5,TRBJ1-1,-,TGTGCCAGCAGTTTAGGACGGAAAAGGACTGAAGCTTTCTTT,CASSLGRKRTEAFF
-,TRBV19,TRBJ1-2,TRBD1,TGTGCCAGTAGTATAGGTTTTGGACAGGGGAATGGCTACACCTTC,CASSIGFGQGNGYTF
-,TRBV6-5,TRBJ1-5,-,TGTGCCAGCAGTTACTCTGCAGGTTACAATCAGCCCCAGCATTTT,CASSYSAGYNQPQHF
-,TRBV3-1/TRBV3-2,TRBJ2-5,-,TGTGCCAGCAGCCAGGTCCTAGGGGCCCCTGAGACCCAGTACTTC,CASSQVLGAPETQYF
-,TRBV27,TRBJ2-1,TRBD2,TGTGCCAGCACCCCGGGACTAGCGGAGTACAATGAGCAGTTCTTC,CASTPGLAEYNEQFF
-,TRBV6-5,TRBJ1-2,-,TGTGCCAGCAGTTACGGGGTTGAGGGCCACTATGGCTACACCTTC,CASSYGVEGHYGYTF
once,TRBV12-3/TRBV12-4,TRBJ2-1,-,TGTGCCAGCAGTCTACAGGACAATGAGCAGTTCTTC,CASSLQDNEQFF
-,TRBV18,TRBJ1-5,-,TGTGCCAGCTCATCACTCCGGGATAGCAATCAGCCCCAGCATTTT,CASSSLRDSNQPQHF
-,TRBV6-1,TRBJ1-6,-,TGTGCCAGCAGTGAGAGGACAGCCAATAATTCACCCCTCCACTTT,CASSERTANNSPLHF
-,TRBV28,TRBJ2-1,-,TGTGCCAGCAGTCGACGGGAATCCTCCTACAATGAGCAGTTCTTC,CASSRRESSYNEQFF
once,TRBV19,TRBJ1-2,-,TGTGCCAGTACCCAGGACACCCCAGCTAACTATGGCTACACCTTC,CASTQDTPANYGYTF
-,TRBV3-1/TRBV3-2,TRBJ1-5,-,TGTGCCAGCAGCCAAGCAACAGGGCGCCAGCCCCAGCATTTT,CASSQATGRQPQHF
-,TRBV6-6,TRBJ1-5,TRBD1,TGTGCCAGCGGGGAGACAGGGAAGGCGGGCAATCAGCCCCAGCATTTT,CASGETGKAGNQPQHF
-,TRBV28,TRBJ1-1,-,TGTGCCAGCCATTCCTTGGGTGGGGGCAACACTGAAGCTTTCTTT,CASHSLGGGNTEAFF
-,TRBV3-1/TRBV3-2,TRBJ2-5,-,TGTGCCAGCAGCCAAGGGGGAGACAGTCGTAATTACGATCGGGAGACCCAGTACTTC,CASSQGGDSRNYDRETQYF
-,TRBV6-5,TRBJ2-6,TRBD1,TGTGCCGGACAGGGACAGGGGGTTGGGGCCAACGTCCTGACTTTC,CAGQGQGVGANVLTF
-,TRBV5-6,TRBJ1-1,-,TGTGCCAGCAGCTCGGCGCGACAGGTCTTCTTCACTGAAGCTTTCTTT,CASSSARQVFFTEAFF
-,TRBV19,TRBJ2-7,-,TGTGCCAGTAGTATGAGGGGTACCCGCTACGAGCAGTACTTC,CASSMRGTRYEQYF
-,TRBV4-1,TRBJ1-2,-,TGCGCCAGCAGCCAAGATTCTGACTATGGCTACACCTTC,CASSQDSDYGYTF
-,TRBV5-1,TRBJ2-1,TRBD2,TGCGCCAGCAGCTTGGGGACTAGCGGGGGGTACAATGAGCAGTTCTTC,CASSLGTSGGYNEQFF
-,TRBV27,TRBJ2-2,-,TGTGCCAGCAGTTTTCTGACGAACACCGGGGAGCTGTTTTTT,CASSFLTNTGELFF
few,TRBV2,TRBJ1-6,-,TGTGCCAGCAGTGAGGATACCTCCTATAATTCACCCCTCCACTTT,CASSEDTSYNSPLHF
-,TRBV20-1,TRBJ1-1,-,TGCAGTGCTCCGGAAGCTTTCTTT,CSAPEAFF
-,TRBV5-4,TRBJ1-1,-,TGTGCCAGCTCAGGGGTCTACACTGAAGCTTTCTTT,CASSGVYTEAFF
-,TRBV29-1,TRBJ1-5,-,TGCAGCGTTACACAGGGTAGCAATCAGCCCCAGCATTTT,CSVTQGSNQPQHF
-,TRBV2,TRBJ1-5,TRBD1,TGTGCCAGCAGTCGGACAGGGGGCGATCAGCCCCAGCATTTT,CASSRTGGDQPQHF
-,TRBV14,TRBJ2-3,-,TGTGCCAGCAGCCAAGTAAGAGGATTGAATACGCAGTATTTT,CASSQVRGLNTQYF
-,TRBV5-1,TRBJ2-1,TRBD2,TGCGCCAGCAGCTTGGCCACATCGGGAGGAGCCTACAATGAGCAGTTCTTC,CASSLATSGGAYNEQFF
-,TRBV5-1,TRBJ2-7,TRBD1,TGCGCCAGCAGCCCCCGACAGGGGCCCTCCTACGAGCAGTACTTC,CASSPRQGPSYEQYF
-,TRBV19,TRBJ1-1,-,TGTGCCAGTAATGGGCCGGTCGCTGAAGCTTTCTTT,CASNGPVAEAFF
-,TRBV7-9,TRBJ1-2,TRBD1,TGTGCCAGCAGCTCTTTAGGACCCCTACAGGGGGCTAACTATGGCTACACCTTC,CASSSLGPLQGANYGYTF
few,TRBV7-2,TRBJ2-1,-,TGTGCCAGCAGCTTAGATCTTGGGGAGAGAGGGCAGTTCTTC,CASSLDLGERGQFF
-,TRBV2,TRBJ2-5,TRBD1,TGTGCCAGCACCCCCGGGACAGGGGAAGAGACCCAGTACTTC,CASTPGTGEETQYF
-,TRBV7-2,TRBJ1-1,TRBD1,TGTGCCAGCAGCGTGCAGGGGGGGGCGAGTCTTAGTGAAGCTTTCTTT,CASSVQGGASLSEAFF
-,TRBV13,TRBJ1-5,-,TGTGCCAGCAGCTTAGGCACCGGGGGAAATAGCAATCAGCCCCAGCATTTT,CASSLGTGGNSNQPQHF
-,TRBV9,TRBJ2-6,-,TGTGCCAGCAGCGTAGCTTTGGGCTCTGGGGCCAACGTCCTGACTTTC,CASSVALGSGANVLTF
-,TRBV9,TRBJ1-6,-,TGTGCCAGCAGCGTACCAGCCTCCTATAATTCACCCCTCCACTTT,CASSVPASYNSPLHF
-,TRBV25-1,TRBJ2-1,-,TGTGCCAGCTCGGGGGACTTAAACAATGAGCAGTTCTTC,CASSGDLNNEQFF
-,TRBV7-9,TRBJ1-1,TRBD1,TGTGCCAGCAGAAGACAGGGGCTCGCTGAAGCTTTCTTT,CASRRQGLAEAFF